This TCR beta chain was sequenced during a study of vaccination effects on CD4 cells after COVID-19. Whole-study context: Each person got two doses of an mRNA SARS-CoV-2 vaccine, BNT162b2 or mRNA-1273. Broader study findings: Healthy vaccinees' vaccine-induced clones included only 1 of 255 that recognized common cold coronaviruses.

The CDR3 consists of 18 residues. Unmatched junction bases numbered 8, after V lost 4 bases and J lost 0 bases. The V gene's germline CDR1 is KGHDR and CDR2 SFDVKD. Sequencing was preceded by expansion of antigen-specific CD4+ T cells with viral peptide pools in the ViraFEST assay. Following culture for under 12 days, CD4+ T cells were isolated. Testing of the vaccine recipients showed negative nucleocapsid antibodies and no prior SARS-CoV-2 infection. Peptides at roughly 10 ug/ml and IL-2 at roughly 9.3 IU/ml were added to more than 1.5 million PBMC per well. IL-2 medium took the place of half the medium on both days 3 and 7. As regards this clone: Its target is unknown.

TCRdb keeps only in-frame clones here, not all; method: immunoSEQ multiplex PCR. This sample has tens of thousands of clones, with 78% found just once. Specimen: CD4+ T cells from PBMCs cultured with SARS-CoV-2 spike peptides, collected before COVID-19 vaccination. The rearrangement joins TRBV24-1 to TRBJ2-1; 10 bases agree with TRBD2. The sequence came from a human donor who received a COVID-19 vaccine. The CDR3 sequence is CATSDPGLAAFSYNEQFF. The CDR3 DNA is TGTGCCACCAGTGACCCTGGACTAGCGGCTTTCTCCTACAATGAGCAGTTCTTC.